The next 16 T cell receptor beta chains were all read from a single sample in a study of CD8+ T cells in alopecia areata. Sequencing used cDNA as its template, made by extracting RNA and reverse transcribing it. Repertoires were generated with immunoSEQ multiplex PCR, while TCRdb's copy carries only in-frame clones and drops some. The sample yields about 180,000 clones, 50% to 75% seen once. The sequences come from CD4+ T cells sorted from blood, collected at week 0. Source of these receptors: a human donor with alopecia areata.

This rearrangement joins TRBV15 to TRBJ2-6; the D gene could be TRBD1 or TRBD2 (5 bases each). Trimming removed 0 bases at V and 2 bases at J, with 5 bases between. The CDR3 is made up of 15 amino acids. Germline V gene sequence: CDR1 LNHNV, CDR2 YYDKDF (reference sequence). This chain's CDR3 is CATSREGAGANVLTF. The CDR3 bases are TGTGCCACCAGCAGAGAGGGGGCTGGGGCCAACGTCCTGACTTTC.

The chain combines TRBV4-1 with TRBJ1-1; D remains ambiguous. Germline-derived CDR1 and CDR2 are MGHRA and YSYEKL. This CDR3 comprises 13 residues. V lost 0 bases and J lost 8, with 10 bases in between. CDR3 region: CASSQEKRREAFF. In nucleotides, the CDR3 is TGCGCCAGCAGCCAAGAGAAGAGGCGGGAAGCTTTCTTT.

In regard to this clone: Compared with germline, one end of the junction differs, possibly owing to a read error. The rearrangement joins TRBV29-1 to TRBJ2-7, with D unclear. Germline V lookup: CDR1 SQVTM, CDR2 ANQGSEA. The CDR3 loop spans 11 amino acids. The CDR3 is CSAETSYEQYF. CDR3 nucleotides: TGCAGCGCTGAAACTTCCTACGAGCAGTACTTC.

Points on this clone: One end of the junction is discordant with germline, which a read error may explain. V gene TRBV6-4 combines with J gene TRBJ2-7; D is uncertain. This CDR3 has 12 amino acids. Germline values: CDR1 MRHNA, CDR2 SNTAGT. The CDR3: CASSDSLPGRTF. In nucleotides, the CDR3 is TGTGCCAGCAGTGACTCGCTTCCCGGGCGAACTTTC.

This sequence joins TRBV6-5 and TRBJ2-5, with D unresolved. V was trimmed by 4 bases and J by 3 bases, leaving 12 bases between them. Germline V gene lookup returns CDR1 MNHEY and CDR2 SVGAGI. The CDR3 is made up of 14 amino acids. CDR3 DNA sequence: TGTGCCAGCAGTTCCCAGACGGAGAAAGAGACCCAGTACTTC. This codes for CASSSQTEKETQYF.

This rearrangement joins TRBV30 to TRBJ2-2; D gene unclear. Germline V CDR1 and CDR2: GTSNPN, SVGIG (reference sequence). The CDR3 is 13 amino acids. V lost 4 bases and J lost 1, with 7 bases in between. The CDR3 coding sequence is TGTGCCTGGAAATCAGGGAACACCGGGGAGCTGTTTTTT. It is translated as CAWKSGNTGELFF. Supplemented by reference TRBV30 and TRBJ2-2, the full variable domain reads SQTIHQWPATLVQPVGSPLSLECTVEGTSNPNLYWYRQAAGRGLQLLFYSVGIGQISSEVPQNLSASRPQDRQFILSSKKLLLSDSGFYLCAWKSGNTGELFFGEGSRLTVL.

The chain joins TRBV6-5 to TRBJ1-6; D might be TRBD1 (5 bases). The CDR3 runs 15 residues. Trimming took 7 bases from V and 0 from J, leaving 10 bases between them. Germline V gene sequence: CDR1 MNHEY, CDR2 SVGAGI. For the CDR3, the DNA is TGTGCCAGCAAGAGGGGCCTCTCCTATAATTCACCCCTCCACTTT. It encodes CASKRGLSYNSPLHF.

In nucleotides, the CDR3 is TGTGCCAGTGGCGACAGGAGCACAGATACGCAGTATTTT. As protein: CASGDRSTDTQYF. This sequence joins TRBV19 and TRBJ2-3, with a weak D call TRBD1 (6 bases). Germline CDR1 reads LNHDA; CDR2 reads SQIVND (reference sequence). There are 13 residues in the CDR3. The germline V and J ends were trimmed by 8 bases and 0 bases, with 9 bases remaining between them. Combining the CDR3 with reference TRBV19 and TRBJ2-3 gives the whole variable domain DGGITQSPKYLFRKEGQNVTLSCEQNLNHDAMYWYRQDPGQGLRLIYYSQIVNDFQKGDIAEGYSVSREKKESFPLTVTSAQKNPTAFYLCASGDRSTDTQYFGPGTRLTVL.

This clone came up a few times. This rearrangement joins TRBV19 to TRBJ1-4; D not certain. Germline CDR1 LNHDA, CDR2 SQIVND (reference sequence). CDR3 size: 15 residues. Trimming shortened V by 8 bases and J by 0 bases, and 13 bases separated the two germline ends. CDR3: CASARRLATNEKLFF. For the CDR3, the DNA is TGTGCCAGTGCCCGGCGGCTTGCAACTAATGAAAAACTGTTTTTT.

The sample holds a few counts of this clone. The chain carries TRBV29-1 and TRBJ1-2; 10 nucleotides align to TRBD1. Trimming removed 0 bases from V and 9 bases from J; junction bases left unmatched: 10. This CDR3 is 15 amino acids long. CDR1 and CDR2 (germline): SQVTM, ANQGSEA. CDR3 nucleotide sequence: TGCAGCGTTGAAGACTATTGGACAGGGGGGTCACGCTACACCTTC. It is translated as CSVEDYWTGGSRYTF.

J is TRBJ1-1 and V is TRBV4-1; 8 bases map to TRBD1. Germline V lookup: CDR1 MGHRA, CDR2 YSYEKL. V dropped 4 bases and J dropped 5; count of bases not matched to a gene: 9. The length of the CDR3 is 15 residues. CDR3 region: CASSPSDRAGTEAFF. The CDR3 DNA reads TGCGCCAGCAGCCCTTCGGACAGGGCTGGGACTGAAGCTTTCTTT.

A few counts support this clone. This chain uses TRBV11-2 with TRBJ1-2; 8 bases line up with TRBD1. V was clipped by 5 bases and J by 4 bases; unmatched bases: 9. The CDR3 is 15 amino acids. Germline CDR1 is SGHAT and CDR2 is FQNNGV. The CDR3 DNA is TGTGCCAGCAGCGCCTGGGACAGGTCCCGCTATGGCTACACCTTC. Protein: CASSAWDRSRYGYTF.

The chain couples TRBV5-1 to TRBJ2-7, with TRBD1 matching over 7 bases. CDR3 size: 15 residues. V shed 5 bases and J 1 base; nucleotides not matched to a gene: 9. Germline V gene lookup returns CDR1 SGHRS and CDR2 YFSETQ. CDR3 DNA: TGCGCCAGCAGAGGGACAGCTCTCACTTCCTACGAGCAGTACTTC. It codes for CASRGTALTSYEQYF.

The V call is TRBV7-9, the J call TRBJ2-1; either TRBD1 or TRBD2 may supply D (6 bases each). The germline gives CDR1 SEHNR, CDR2 FQNEAQ (reference sequence). The CDR3 has 15 residues. Trimming left V 4 bases short and J 7 bases short, with 17 bases between. The CDR3 here is CASSYGKRGVNEQFF. DNA of the CDR3: TGTGCCAGCAGCTACGGGAAGAGGGGGGTAAATGAGCAGTTCTTC.

The V call is TRBV5-1, the J call TRBJ2-5; D gene unclear. CDR1 and CDR2 from the germline V gene are SGHRS and YFSETQ. V dropped 7 bases and J dropped 1 base, with 17 bases sitting between them. The CDR3 covers 15 residues. As DNA, the CDR3 is TGCGCCAGCGCGAGTCTTGGACGCACCCAAGAGACCCAGTACTTC. Protein product: CASASLGRTQETQYF.

V and J are TRBV25-1 and TRBJ1-1; D gene ambiguous. The germline CDR1 and CDR2 sequences are MGHDK and SYGVNS. The V end lost 5 bases, the J end lost 6 bases, and 13 bases lay between the germline ends. This CDR3 comprises 13 residues. CDR3 nucleotide sequence: TGTGCCAGCAGTCCCTCCAGAGGGTCTGAAGCTTTCTTT. Encoded protein: CASSPSRGSEAFF.